The subject of this entry is one T cell receptor (beta chain). This entry belongs to a study of blood T cell repertoires in COVID-19. Sequenced by immunoSEQ multiplex PCR; TCRdb stores in-frame clones only, minus some. The sample has about 99,000 clones; about four fifths are singletons. The CDR3 spans 14 residues. The germline CDR1 and CDR2 sequences are MNHNY and SVGAGI (reference sequence). V dropped 11 bases and J dropped 2 bases, with 18 bases sitting between them. Enrolment of Seattle patients took place during active infection, and they were followed longitudinally. The sample consisted of peripheral blood. The TCR originated in a man of 80 years or more with COVID-19, enrolled during active disease. V usage is TRBV6-6 and J usage is TRBJ1-2; D is unclear. In DNA form, the CDR3 reads TGTGCCCAGCGTCGCCGGGAAGGGAACTATGGCTACACCTTC. Its translation: CAQRRREGNYGYTF.